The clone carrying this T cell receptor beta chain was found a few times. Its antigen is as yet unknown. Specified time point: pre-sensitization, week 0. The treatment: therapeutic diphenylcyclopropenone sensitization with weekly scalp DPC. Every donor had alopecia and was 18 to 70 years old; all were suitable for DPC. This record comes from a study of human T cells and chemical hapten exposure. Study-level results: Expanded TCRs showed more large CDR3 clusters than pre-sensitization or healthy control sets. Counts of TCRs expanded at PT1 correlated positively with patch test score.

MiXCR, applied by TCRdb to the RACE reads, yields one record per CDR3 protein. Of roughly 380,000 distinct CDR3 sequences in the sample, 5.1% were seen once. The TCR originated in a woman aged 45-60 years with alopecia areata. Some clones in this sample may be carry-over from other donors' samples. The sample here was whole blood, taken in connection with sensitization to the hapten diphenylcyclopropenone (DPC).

The CDR3 protein is CASSGGRMETQYF. The CDR3 coding sequence is TGTGCCAGCAGTGGGGGTAGGATGGAGACCCAGTACTTC. This chain links TRBV2 with TRBJ2-5; D ambiguous. V dropped 4 bases and J dropped 5 bases, with 11 bases sitting between them. Germline CDR1 is SNHLY and CDR2 is FYNNEI. This CDR3 is built from 13 residues.